This is a list of T cell receptor beta chains from one sample in a study of shared clonotypes between healthy human individuals. The repertoire was sequenced with immunoSEQ multiplex PCR; TCRdb's copy has only in-frame clones and lacks some. The data contain 760,000 or so clones, around 96% of them seen just once; the ten biggest clones take up less than 0.25%. Sequenced input: naive CD8+ T cells sorted from blood. The source is a man younger than 40 in good health. The CDR3 runs from the conserved cysteine through the conserved F or W. A D gene is named only where the DNA matches it firmly. Clone size is shown for a subset of rows, as once, few, many or a class of expanded clone.

d_gene | j_gene | v_gene | abundance | CDR3aa | CDR3nt
NA | TRBJ1-4 | TRBV28 | NA | CASSPYRGATNEKLFF | TGTGCCAGCAGTCCTTACCGGGGTGCAACTAATGAAAAACTGTTTTTT
TRBD2 | TRBJ2-7 | TRBV5-8 | NA | CASSLVAGEQYF | TGTGCCAGCAGCTTGGTAGCGGGGGAGCAGTACTTC
NA | TRBJ2-1 | TRBV7-9 | NA | CASSFEAGASYNEQFF | TGTGCCAGCAGCTTCGAAGCGGGTGCCTCCTACAATGAGCAGTTCTTC
NA | TRBJ2-1 | TRBV5-5 | NA | CASSLNTHLGNEQFF | TGTGCCAGCAGCTTGAACACCCACTTGGGCAATGAGCAGTTCTTC
NA | TRBJ2-7 | TRBV27 | NA | CASSTYRVSYEQYF | TGTGCCAGCAGTACCTACAGGGTTAGCTACGAGCAGTACTTC
NA | TRBJ2-2 | TRBV29-1 | NA | CSVVSGGTGELFF | TGCAGCGTTGTCTCCGGCGGGACCGGGGAGCTGTTTTTT
TRBD2 | TRBJ2-1 | TRBV28 | NA | CASSSMWKGLAPPKSYNEQFF | TGTGCCAGCAGTTCGATGTGGAAAGGACTAGCGCCCCCGAAGAGCTACAATGAGCAGTTCTTC
TRBD2 | TRBJ2-5 | TRBV18 | NA | CASSPGGRQTQYF | TGTGCCAGCTCACCCGGCGGGAGGCAGACCCAGTACTTC
TRBD2 | TRBJ2-7 | TRBV6-1 | once | CASLGLAIYEQYF | TGTGCCAGCCTGGGACTAGCGATCTACGAGCAGTACTTC
NA | TRBJ2-3 | TRBV4-3 | NA | CASSQEYSDTQYF | TGCGCCAGCAGCCAAGAGTACTCAGATACGCAGTATTTT
NA | TRBJ1-1 | TRBV29-1 | NA | CSVDSGAMNTEAFF | TGCAGCGTTGACAGCGGCGCCATGAACACTGAAGCTTTCTTT
NA | TRBJ1-5 | TRBV19 | NA | CASSIRAGDPNQPQHF | TGTGCCAGTAGTATTAGGGCAGGGGACCCTAATCAGCCCCAGCATTTT
TRBD1 | TRBJ2-7 | TRBV5-5 | NA | CASSNFETGPNYEQYF | TGTGCCAGCAGCAATTTTGAGACAGGGCCGAACTACGAGCAGTACTTC
NA | TRBJ2-2 | TRBV7-6 | NA | CASSHSTGELFF | TGTGCCAGCAGTCATAGCACCGGGGAGCTGTTTTTT
TRBD1 | TRBJ2-1 | TRBV4-1 | NA | CASSQDTTGAEYNEQFF | TGCGCCAGCAGCCAAGATACCACAGGGGCGGAATACAATGAGCAGTTCTTC
TRBD2 | TRBJ2-3 | TRBV5-1 | NA | CASSSRLAGTSTDTQYF | TGCGCCAGCAGCTCTAGACTAGCGGGGACTAGCACAGATACGCAGTATTTT
NA | TRBJ2-5 | TRBV28 | NA | CASSSRETQYF | TGTGCCAGCAGTTCCAGAGAGACCCAGTACTTC
NA | TRBJ1-2 | TRBV9 | NA | CASSVGQGQRNYGYTF | TGTGCCAGCAGCGTAGGTCAGGGGCAGCGTAACTATGGCTACACCTTC
NA | TRBJ2-7 | TRBV11-2 | NA | CASSLGAAYEQYF | TGTGCCAGCAGCTTAGGGGCAGCCTACGAGCAGTACTTC
NA | TRBJ1-1 | TRBV29-1 | NA | CSVDGHESNTEAFF | TGCAGCGTTGATGGACACGAGTCTAACACTGAAGCTTTCTTT
NA | TRBJ1-5 | TRBV19 | once | CASSIDESHQPQHF | TGTGCCAGTAGTATTGATGAAAGCCATCAGCCCCAGCATTTT
NA | TRBJ1-2 | TRBV7-2 | NA | CASSLADRPNYGYTF | TGTGCCAGCAGCTTAGCGGACAGACCTAACTATGGCTACACCTTC
NA | TRBJ2-3 | TRBV10-2 | NA | CASSGVGGTDTQYF | TGCGCCAGCAGTGGGGTTGGAGGCACAGATACGCAGTATTTT
NA | TRBJ2-1 | TRBV27 | NA | CASSLSAGDTYNEQFF | TGTGCCAGCAGTTTATCGGCAGGGGACACCTACAATGAGCAGTTCTTC
TRBD2 | TRBJ2-7 | TRBV5-4 | NA | CASSVLAGGYEQYF | TGTGCCAGCAGCGTCCTAGCGGGAGGCTACGAGCAGTACTTC
TRBD1 | TRBJ2-7 | TRBV25-1 | NA | CASLGTGWYEQYF | TGTGCCAGCCTCGGGACAGGGTGGTACGAGCAGTACTTC
NA | TRBJ2-1 | TRBV27 | NA | CASREPLEESYNEQFF | TGTGCCAGCAGAGAACCCCTTGAAGAGTCCTACAATGAGCAGTTCTTC
TRBD2 | TRBJ2-1 | TRBV6-5 | NA | CASSYAASGNYNEQFF | TGTGCCAGCAGTTACGCGGCTAGCGGGAACTACAATGAGCAGTTCTTC
NA | TRBJ1-2 | TRBV19 | NA | CASSVTGPYGYTF | TGTGCCAGTAGTGTAACAGGGCCCTATGGCTACACCTTC